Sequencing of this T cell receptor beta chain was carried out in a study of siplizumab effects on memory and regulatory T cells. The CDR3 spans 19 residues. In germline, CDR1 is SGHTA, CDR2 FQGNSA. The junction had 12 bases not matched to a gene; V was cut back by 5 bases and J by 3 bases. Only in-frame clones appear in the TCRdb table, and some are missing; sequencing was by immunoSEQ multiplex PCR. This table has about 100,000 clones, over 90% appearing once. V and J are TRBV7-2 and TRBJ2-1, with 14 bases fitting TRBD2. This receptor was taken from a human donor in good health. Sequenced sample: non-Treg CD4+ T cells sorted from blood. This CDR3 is CASSPGTSGRRGSYNEQFF. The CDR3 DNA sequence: TGTGCCAGCAGCCCGGGGACTAGCGGGAGAAGGGGGAGCTACAATGAGCAGTTCTTC.